This TCR beta chain stems from a study of early T cells in non-severe SARS-CoV-2 infection. This CDR3 is built from 14 residues. The V segment lost 7 bases and the J segment 7 bases; nucleotides outside the gene matches: 11. Per germline, CDR1 SQVTM and CDR2 ANQGSEA. Researchers tagged individual cDNA molecules with unique molecular identifiers. TCRdb reprocessed the 5' RACE reads with MiXCR, giving one entry per CDR3 protein. Among tens of thousands of distinct CDR3 sequences listed, over 7.5% were seen once. This chain links TRBV29-1 with TRBJ2-2, with 8 nucleotides matching TRBD2. The clonotype originates from an adult who was a healthcare worker with PCR-confirmed SARS-CoV-2 infection or an uninfected control (not recorded which). Sequencing was done on a sample of whole blood. Here the CDR3 reads CSGTSGTRGGELFF. The CDR3 DNA reads TGCAGCGGGACCTCAGGGACTAGAGGCGGGGAGCTGTTTTTT.